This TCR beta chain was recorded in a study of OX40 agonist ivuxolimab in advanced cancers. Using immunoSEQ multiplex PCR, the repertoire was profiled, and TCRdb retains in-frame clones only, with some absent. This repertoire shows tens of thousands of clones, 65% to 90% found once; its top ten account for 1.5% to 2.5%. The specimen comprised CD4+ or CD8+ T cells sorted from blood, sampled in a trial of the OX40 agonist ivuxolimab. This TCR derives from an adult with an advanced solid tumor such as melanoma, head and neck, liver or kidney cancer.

The chain's CDR3 is CAWGDRAKETQYF. CDR3 nucleotides: TGTGCCTGGGGGGACAGGGCTAAAGAGACCCAGTACTTC. The J gene is TRBJ2-5, the V gene TRBV30; 9 bases line up with TRBD1. The CDR3 extends over 13 amino acids. Germline CDR1 GTSNPN, CDR2 SVGIG (reference sequence). V lost 5 bases, J lost 3 bases, and 4 bases stayed unmatched.